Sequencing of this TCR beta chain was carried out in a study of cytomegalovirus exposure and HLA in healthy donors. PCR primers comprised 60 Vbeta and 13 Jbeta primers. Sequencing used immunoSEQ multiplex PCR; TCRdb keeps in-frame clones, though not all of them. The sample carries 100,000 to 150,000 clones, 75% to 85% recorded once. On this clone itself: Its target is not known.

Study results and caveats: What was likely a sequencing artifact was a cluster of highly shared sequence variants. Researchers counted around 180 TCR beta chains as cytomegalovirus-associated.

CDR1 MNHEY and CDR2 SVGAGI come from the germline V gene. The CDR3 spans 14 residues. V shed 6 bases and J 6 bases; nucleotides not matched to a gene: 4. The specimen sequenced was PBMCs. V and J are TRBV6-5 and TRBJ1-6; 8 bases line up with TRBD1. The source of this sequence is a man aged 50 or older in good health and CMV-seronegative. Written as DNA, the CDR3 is TGTGCCAGCAGCGGGACAGGACGTAATTCACCCCTCCACTTT. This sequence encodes CASSGTGRNSPLHF.